Described below is a single TCR beta chain sequence and its context. The specificity of this receptor is unknown. Per-nucleotide qualities are absent, and no much larger clonotype sits a single base away. The sample is drawn from a study of blood T cell repertoires in COVID-19 (dated by TCRdb to about 2020). About the investigation overall: The collaborator samples originated in the United States, Italy and Spain and spanned the acute and convalescent phases of COVID-19. Samples came from the ongoing ImmuneRACE study (first 160 participants) plus 1,254 subjects from 6 global collaborators. The prospective study material was composed of cDNA or gDNA derived from T cells, B-cell-depleted T cells, or PBMCs. Subjects who had been exposed to COVID-19, were actively infected with it, or had recovered from it provided the deeply sampled blood TCRbeta repertoires that made up the dataset. A de-identified subject ID, COVID-19 status, age in years and sex were almost always included in the sample metadata. A freely available public database, intended as a resource for researchers studying the immune response to SARS-CoV-2, is where the repertoires were released. Where available, HLA class I and class II types were taken from metadata supplied by the sample provider and were not determined by assay-based typing. Study-wide findings and limitations: How much clinical and demographic metadata was included differed by source and by participant, and the metadata was provided uncurated.

TCRbeta CDR3 regions were amplified from genomic DNA using the immunoSEQ Assay, a bias-controlled multiplex PCR. As for the original processing: Nucleated cell counts per sample were estimated from amplification of reference gene primers within the assay. To quantify the absolute abundance of each unique TCRbeta CDR3 rearrangement, sequence reads were collapsed and filtered. For each sample, productive Simpson clonality was calculated by taking the square root of Simpson's diversity index across productive rearrangements. TCRdb holds this immuneACCESS table with in-frame rearrangements only. Some clones are missing; in checked studies, unresolved V genes explain under half, and the rest has no known cause. D and trimming come from the DNA, and the V and J calls and clone size come from that table. A total of 250,000 or so clones appear in this sample, nearly 90% of them only once. The ten largest clonotypes hold 3.5% to 5% of the sample.

The germline V gene gives CDR1 as SGHTA and CDR2 as FQGNSA. The CDR3 has 15 amino acids, counting the end cysteine and phenylalanine. The DNA shown is the 45-base CDR3, in frame from base 1. V gives up 2 bases and J gives up 4 bases, and the segment between their germline ends measures 14 bases. A second Seattle source provided samples from volunteer blood donors who had recovered from COVID-19. The collaborating institutions used their own protocols to collect whole blood in K2EDTA tubes. For TCRbeta analysis, collaborators shipped samples in one of three forms: frozen whole blood, isolated PBMCs, or DNA extracted from either of those sample types.

Here the chain combines TRBV7-2 and TRBJ1-1; no confident D gene assignment can be made. The sample comprised peripheral blood. The receptor's source is a woman aged 40 to 49 who had recovered from COVID-19. The sequenced DNA is TGTGCCAGCAGCTTAATGGCCGAGGGCCCCACTGAAGCTTTCTTT. It translates to CASSLMAEGPTEAFF.